The clone carrying this T cell receptor beta chain was observed at least ten times. Its antigen is unidentified. TCRdb fed the RT-PCR reads into MiXCR, producing one record per CDR3 protein. Of over 300,000 distinct CDR3 sequences detected, less than 25% appear once; the ten largest clones hold roughly 10%. This entry belongs to a study of response to subunit inactivated influenza vaccine. Overall study findings and caveats: Each seasonal influenza vaccination, the authors suggested, recruits few new T cells.

The V gene's germline CDR1 is LGHDT and CDR2 YNNKEL (reference sequence). This CDR3 is built from 15 residues. V lost 0 bases and J 0 bases, leaving 6 bases between the germline ends. The chain employs TRBV3-1 and TRBJ1-3; no reliable D call. The receptor comes from a man between 50 and 69 years old who received an inactivated influenza vaccine. The specimen was PBMCs from blood, collected 21 months after vaccination. CDR3 bases: TGTGCCAGCAGCCAAGACGAGGGCTCTGGAAACACCATATATTTT. Its protein product is CASSQDEGSGNTIYF.